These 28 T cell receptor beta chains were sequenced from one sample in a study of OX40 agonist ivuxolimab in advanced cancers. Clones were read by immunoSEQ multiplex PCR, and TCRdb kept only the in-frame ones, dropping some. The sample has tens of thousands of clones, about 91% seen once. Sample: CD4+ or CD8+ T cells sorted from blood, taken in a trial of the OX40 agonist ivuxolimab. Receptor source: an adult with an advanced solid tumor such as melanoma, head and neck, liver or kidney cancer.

In nucleotides, the CDR3 is TGTGCCAGCAGTGACAGGGCTGGGGCCAACGTCCTGACTTTC. Protein product: CASSDRAGANVLTF. V is TRBV6-4 and J is TRBJ2-6, with D uncertain. The ends were cut back, 2 bases at V and 2 bases at J, with 4 bases in the middle. The CDR3 sequence is 14 residues long. Germline values: CDR1 MRHNA, CDR2 SNTAGT.

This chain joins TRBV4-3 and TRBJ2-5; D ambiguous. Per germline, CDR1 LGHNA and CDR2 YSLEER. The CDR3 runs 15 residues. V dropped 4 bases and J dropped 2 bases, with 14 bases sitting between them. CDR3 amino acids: CASSRLLAAQETQYF. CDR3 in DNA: TGCGCCAGCAGCCGCTTGCTTGCTGCACAAGAGACCCAGTACTTC.

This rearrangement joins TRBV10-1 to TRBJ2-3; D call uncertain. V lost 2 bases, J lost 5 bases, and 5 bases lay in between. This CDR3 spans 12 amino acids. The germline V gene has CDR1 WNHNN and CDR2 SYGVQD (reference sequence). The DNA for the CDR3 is TGCGCCAGCAGTGAGGTCGGAGATACGCAGTATTTT. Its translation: CASSEVGDTQYF.

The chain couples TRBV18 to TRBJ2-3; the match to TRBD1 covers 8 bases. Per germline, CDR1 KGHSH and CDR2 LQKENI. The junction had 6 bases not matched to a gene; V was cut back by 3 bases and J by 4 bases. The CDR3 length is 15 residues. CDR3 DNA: TGTGCCAGCTCACCGGGCAGGGGGCTTGCAGATACGCAGTATTTT. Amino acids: CASSPGRGLADTQYF.

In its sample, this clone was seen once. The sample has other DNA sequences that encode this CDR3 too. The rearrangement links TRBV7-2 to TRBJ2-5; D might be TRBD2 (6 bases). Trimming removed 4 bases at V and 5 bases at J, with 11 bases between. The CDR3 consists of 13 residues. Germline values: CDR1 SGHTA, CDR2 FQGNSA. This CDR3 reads CASSSPGEETQYF. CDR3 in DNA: TGTGCCAGCAGCTCGCCGGGGGAGGAGACCCAGTACTTC.

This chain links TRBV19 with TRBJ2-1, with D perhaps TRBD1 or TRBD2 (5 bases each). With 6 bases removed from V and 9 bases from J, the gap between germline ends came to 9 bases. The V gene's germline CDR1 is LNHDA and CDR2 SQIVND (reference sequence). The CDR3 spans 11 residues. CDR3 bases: TGTGCCAGTAGCGCCGGGACTGAGCAGTTCTTC. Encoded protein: CASSAGTEQFF.

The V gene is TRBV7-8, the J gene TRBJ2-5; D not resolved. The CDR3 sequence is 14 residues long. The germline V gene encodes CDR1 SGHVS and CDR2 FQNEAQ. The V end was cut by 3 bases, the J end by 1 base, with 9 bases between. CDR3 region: CASSFYNRQETQYF. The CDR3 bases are TGTGCCAGCAGCTTTTATAACCGCCAAGAGACCCAGTACTTC.

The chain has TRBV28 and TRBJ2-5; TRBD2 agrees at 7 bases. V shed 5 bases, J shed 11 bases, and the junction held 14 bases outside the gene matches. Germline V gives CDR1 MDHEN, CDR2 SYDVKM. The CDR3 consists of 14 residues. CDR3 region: CASSPGTTVLEQYF. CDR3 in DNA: TGTGCCAGCAGTCCCGGGACTACGGTTTTGGAGCAGTACTTC.

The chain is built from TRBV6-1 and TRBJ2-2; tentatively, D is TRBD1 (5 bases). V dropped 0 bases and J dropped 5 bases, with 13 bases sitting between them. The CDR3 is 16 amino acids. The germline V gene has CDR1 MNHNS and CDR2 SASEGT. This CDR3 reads CASSEALQGGTGELFF. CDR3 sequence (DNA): TGTGCCAGCAGTGAAGCGCTCCAGGGTGGGACCGGGGAGCTGTTTTTT.

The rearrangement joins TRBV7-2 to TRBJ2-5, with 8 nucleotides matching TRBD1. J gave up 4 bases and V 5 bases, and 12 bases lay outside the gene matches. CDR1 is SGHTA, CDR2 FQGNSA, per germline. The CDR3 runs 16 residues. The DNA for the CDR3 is TGTGCCAGCAGCATAGATTATACAGGGGGAGGAGAGACCCAGTACTTC. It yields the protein CASSIDYTGGGETQYF.

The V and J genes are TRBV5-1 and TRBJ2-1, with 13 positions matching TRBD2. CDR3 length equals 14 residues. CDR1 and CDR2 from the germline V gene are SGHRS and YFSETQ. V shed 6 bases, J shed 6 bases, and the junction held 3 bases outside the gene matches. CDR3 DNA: TGCGCCAGCACACTAGCGGGAGGGGGCAATGAGCAGTTCTTC. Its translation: CASTLAGGGNEQFF.

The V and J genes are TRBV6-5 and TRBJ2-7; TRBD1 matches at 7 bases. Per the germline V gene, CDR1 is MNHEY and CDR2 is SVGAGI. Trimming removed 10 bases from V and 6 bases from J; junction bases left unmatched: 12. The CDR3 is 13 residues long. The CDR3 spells CATTPGGLFEQYF. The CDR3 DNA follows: TGTGCCACCACCCCAGGGGGTCTCTTCGAGCAGTACTTC.

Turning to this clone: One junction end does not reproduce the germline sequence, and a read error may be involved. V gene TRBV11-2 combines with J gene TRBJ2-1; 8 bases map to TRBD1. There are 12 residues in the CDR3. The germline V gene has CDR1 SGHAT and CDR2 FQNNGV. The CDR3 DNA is TGTGCCAGCAGCTTAGGAGGACAGGGATTAATCTTC. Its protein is CASSLGGQGLIF.

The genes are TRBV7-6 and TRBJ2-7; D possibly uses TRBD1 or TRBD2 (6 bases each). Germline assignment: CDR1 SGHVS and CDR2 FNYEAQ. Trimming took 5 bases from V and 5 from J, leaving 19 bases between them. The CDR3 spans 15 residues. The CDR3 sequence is CASSQRIRGHNEQYF. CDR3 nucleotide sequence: TGTGCCAGCAGCCAACGTATTCGGGGGCACAACGAGCAGTACTTC.

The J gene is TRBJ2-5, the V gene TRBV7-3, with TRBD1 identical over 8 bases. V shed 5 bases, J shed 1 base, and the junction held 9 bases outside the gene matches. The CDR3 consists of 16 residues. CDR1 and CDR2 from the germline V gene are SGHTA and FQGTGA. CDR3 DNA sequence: TGTGCCAGCAGCGCGCGACAGGGGACCCTCCAAGAGACCCAGTACTTC. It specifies CASSARQGTLQETQYF.

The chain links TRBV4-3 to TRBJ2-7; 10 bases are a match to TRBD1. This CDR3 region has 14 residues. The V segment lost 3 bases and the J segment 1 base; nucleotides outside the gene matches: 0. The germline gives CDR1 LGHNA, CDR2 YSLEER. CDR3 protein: CASSQGQGSYEQYF. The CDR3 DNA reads TGCGCCAGCAGCCAGGGACAGGGGTCCTACGAGCAGTACTTC.

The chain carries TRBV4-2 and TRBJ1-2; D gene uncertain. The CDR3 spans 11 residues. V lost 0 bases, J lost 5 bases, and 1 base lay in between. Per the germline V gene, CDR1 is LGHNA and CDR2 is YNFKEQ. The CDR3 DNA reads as TGTGCCAGCAGCCAAGATTATGGCTACACCTTC. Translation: CASSQDYGYTF.

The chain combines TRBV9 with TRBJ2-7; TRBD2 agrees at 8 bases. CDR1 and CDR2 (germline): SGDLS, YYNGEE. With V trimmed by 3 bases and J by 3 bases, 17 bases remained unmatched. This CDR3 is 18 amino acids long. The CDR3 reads CASSDAPRTSGIGYEQYF. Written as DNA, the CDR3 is TGTGCCAGCAGCGACGCCCCTCGAACTAGCGGCATTGGCTACGAGCAGTACTTC.

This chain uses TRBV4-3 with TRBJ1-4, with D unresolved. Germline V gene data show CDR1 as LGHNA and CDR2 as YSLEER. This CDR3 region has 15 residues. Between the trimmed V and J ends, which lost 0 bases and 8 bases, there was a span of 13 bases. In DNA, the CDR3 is TGCGCCAGCAGCCAAGATAAAGATCTGGGGGAAAAACTGTTTTTT. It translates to CASSQDKDLGEKLFF.

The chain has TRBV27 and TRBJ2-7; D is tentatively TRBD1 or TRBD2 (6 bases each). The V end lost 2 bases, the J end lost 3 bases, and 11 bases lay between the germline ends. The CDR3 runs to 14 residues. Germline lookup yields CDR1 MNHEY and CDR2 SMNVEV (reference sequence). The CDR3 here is CASSLTGAFYEQYF. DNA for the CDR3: TGTGCCAGCAGTTTAACGGGGGCATTCTACGAGCAGTACTTC.

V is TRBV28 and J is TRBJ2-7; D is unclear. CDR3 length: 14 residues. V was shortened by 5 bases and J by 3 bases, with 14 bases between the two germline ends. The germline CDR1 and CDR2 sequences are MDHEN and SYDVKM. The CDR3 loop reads CASSTSAGFYEQYF. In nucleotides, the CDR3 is TGTGCCAGCAGTACCTCGGCTGGGTTCTACGAGCAGTACTTC.

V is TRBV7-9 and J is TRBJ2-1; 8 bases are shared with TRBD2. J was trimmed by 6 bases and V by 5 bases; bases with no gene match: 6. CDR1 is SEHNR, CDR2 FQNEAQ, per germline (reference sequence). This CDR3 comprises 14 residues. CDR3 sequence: CASSRGLAGNEQFF. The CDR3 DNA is TGTGCCAGCAGCCGAGGACTAGCCGGCAATGAGCAGTTCTTC.

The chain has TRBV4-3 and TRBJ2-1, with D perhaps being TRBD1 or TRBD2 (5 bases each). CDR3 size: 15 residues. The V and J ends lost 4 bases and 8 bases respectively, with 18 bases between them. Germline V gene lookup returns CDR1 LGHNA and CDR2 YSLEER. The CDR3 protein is CASSPTSFGADEQFF. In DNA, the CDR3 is TGCGCCAGCAGCCCAACATCCTTCGGGGCGGATGAGCAGTTCTTC.

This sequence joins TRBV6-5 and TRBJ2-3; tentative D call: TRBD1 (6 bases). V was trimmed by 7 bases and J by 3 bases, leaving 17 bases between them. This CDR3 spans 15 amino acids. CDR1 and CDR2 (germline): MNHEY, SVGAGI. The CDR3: CASTSGTLLTDTQYF. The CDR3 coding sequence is TGTGCCAGCACCTCCGGGACACTCCTGACAGATACGCAGTATTTT.

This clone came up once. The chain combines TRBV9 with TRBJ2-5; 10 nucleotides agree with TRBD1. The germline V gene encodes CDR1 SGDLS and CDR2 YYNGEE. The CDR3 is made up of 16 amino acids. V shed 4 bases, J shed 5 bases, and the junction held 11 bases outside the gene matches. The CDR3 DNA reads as TGTGCCAGCAGCCCGACGACAGGGGGCGCCTGGGAGACCCAGTACTTC. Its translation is CASSPTTGGAWETQYF. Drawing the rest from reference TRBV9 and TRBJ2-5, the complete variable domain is DSGVTQTPKHLITATGQRVTLRCSPRSGDLSVYWYQQSLDQGLQFLIQYYNGEERAKGNILERFSAQQFPDLHSELNLSSLELGDSALYFCASSPTTGGAWETQYFGPGTRLLVL.

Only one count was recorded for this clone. CDR3 DNA sequence: TGTGCCAGCAGCCAAGAGTCGGCTTGGGTGAGCAATCAGCCCCAGCATTTT. This translates into CASSQESAWVSNQPQHF. The V gene is TRBV14, the J gene TRBJ1-5; D is undetermined. Germline CDR1 and CDR2: SGHDN and FVKESK. The CDR3 runs to 17 residues. V lost 0 bases, J lost 1 base, and 13 bases lay in between.

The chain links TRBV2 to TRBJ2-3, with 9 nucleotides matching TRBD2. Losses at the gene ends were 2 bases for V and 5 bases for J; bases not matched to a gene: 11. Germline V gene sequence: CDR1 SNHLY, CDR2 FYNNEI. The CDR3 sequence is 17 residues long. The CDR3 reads CASSELLAGDFGDTQYF. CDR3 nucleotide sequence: TGTGCCAGCAGTGAACTCTTAGCGGGGGATTTTGGAGATACGCAGTATTTT.

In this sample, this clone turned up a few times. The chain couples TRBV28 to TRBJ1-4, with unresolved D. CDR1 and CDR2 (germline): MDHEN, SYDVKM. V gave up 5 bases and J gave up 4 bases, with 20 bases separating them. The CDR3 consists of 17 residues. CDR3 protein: CASSPRPGEAHNEKLFF. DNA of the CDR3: TGTGCCAGCAGTCCTAGACCGGGCGAGGCCCATAATGAAAAACTGTTTTTT.